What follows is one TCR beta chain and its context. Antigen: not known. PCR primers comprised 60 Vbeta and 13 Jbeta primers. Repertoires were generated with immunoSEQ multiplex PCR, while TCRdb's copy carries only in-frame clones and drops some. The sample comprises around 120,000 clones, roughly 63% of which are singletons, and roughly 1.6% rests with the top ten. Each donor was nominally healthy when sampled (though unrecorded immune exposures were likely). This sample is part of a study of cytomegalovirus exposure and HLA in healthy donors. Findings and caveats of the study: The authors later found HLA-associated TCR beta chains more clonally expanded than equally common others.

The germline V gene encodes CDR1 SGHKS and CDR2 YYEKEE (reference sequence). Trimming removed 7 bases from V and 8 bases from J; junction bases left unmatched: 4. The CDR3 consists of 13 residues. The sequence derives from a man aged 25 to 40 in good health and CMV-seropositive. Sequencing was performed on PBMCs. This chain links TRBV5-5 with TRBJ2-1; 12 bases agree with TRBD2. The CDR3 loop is CASWTSGKHEQFF. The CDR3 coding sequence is TGTGCCAGCTGGACTAGCGGGAAGCATGAGCAGTTCTTC.